Listed below are T cell receptor beta chains from one sample, sequenced in a study of response to subunit inactivated influenza vaccine. TCRdb re-called the RT-PCR reads through MiXCR, storing one row per CDR3 protein. Among about 650,000 distinct CDR3 sequences listed, 15% to 19% were seen once. The sample was PBMCs from blood, taken 12 days after vaccination. The receptors come from a man aged 45-60 years who received an inactivated influenza vaccine. CDR3s include the opening cysteine and the closing phenylalanine or tryptophan. The order of the fields is V gene, clone size, J gene, D gene, CDR3 protein, CDR3 DNA. D genes are given only for firm matches. Clone size appears in some rows only: once, few, many, or a class for an expanded clone.

TRBV15	NA	TRBJ2-7	TRBD1	CATSPGGRPYEQYF	TGTGCCACCAGCCCAGGGGGCCGTCCCTACGAGCAGTACTTC
TRBV7-2	few	TRBJ2-1	NA	CASSPGLGMGEQFF	TGTGCCAGCAGCCCAGGTTTAGGGATGGGTGAGCAGTTCTTC
TRBV7-2	NA	TRBJ1-1	NA	CASSWKGGGNTEAFF	TGTGCCAGCAGCTGGAAAGGAGGGGGAAACACTGAAGCTTTCTTT
TRBV15	NA	TRBJ2-1	NA	CATSRGRGSEQFF	TGTGCCACCAGCAGAGGAAGGGGATCCGAGCAGTTCTTC
TRBV7-9	NA	TRBJ1-2	NA	CASSLGGESYGYTF	TGTGCCAGCAGCTTAGGAGGCGAATCCTATGGCTACACCTTC
TRBV20-1	NA	TRBJ2-2	TRBD2	CSARGFTSGAGGELFF	TGCAGTGCTAGGGGGTTTACTAGCGGGGCCGGCGGGGAGCTGTTTTTT
TRBV20-1	NA	TRBJ2-4	TRBD1	CSANRDRVNIQYF	TGCAGTGCTAACCGGGACAGAGTAAACATTCAGTACTTC
TRBV6-1	NA	TRBJ2-2	NA	CASYRLGNTGELFF	TGTGCCAGTTACCGGCTAGGGAACACCGGGGAGCTGTTTTTT
TRBV24-1	NA	TRBJ2-3	TRBD2	CATSDSWGSGGSTDTQYF	TGTGCCACCAGTGATTCCTGGGGTAGCGGGGGAAGCACAGATACGCAGTATTTT
TRBV28	many	TRBJ2-5	TRBD1	CASSLELWDRGDKTQYF	TGTGCCAGCAGTCTCGAATTATGGGACAGGGGCGACAAGACCCAGTACTTC
TRBV4-1	NA	TRBJ2-4	NA	CASSQDIHPLGYIQYF	TGCGCCAGCAGCCAAGATATTCACCCGCTCGGTTACATTCAGTACTTC
TRBV28	few	TRBJ2-1	NA	CASSQSGGFWDEQFF	TGTGCCAGCAGTCAATCGGGGGGCTTCTGGGATGAGCAGTTCTTC
TRBV2	few	TRBJ2-1	NA	CASSWYSLNEQFF	TGTGCCAGCAGTTGGTACAGTCTCAATGAGCAGTTCTTC
TRBV14	NA	TRBJ2-7	TRBD1	CASSQDPGTGVHEQYF	TGTGCCAGCAGCCAAGATCCCGGGACAGGTGTTCACGAGCAGTACTTC
TRBV9	few	TRBJ2-7	NA	CASSVGGDNYEQYF	TGTGCCAGCAGCGTAGGAGGAGATAACTACGAGCAGTACTTC
TRBV6-2/TRBV6-3	few	TRBJ2-7	NA	CASSYYGDEQYF	TGTGCCAGCAGTTACTACGGGGACGAGCAGTACTTC
TRBV20-1	NA	TRBJ2-5	TRBD1	CSAVGTVETQYF	TGCAGTGCCGTCGGGACAGTTGAGACCCAGTACTTC
TRBV14	NA	TRBJ2-1	TRBD2	CASSRIRGGGTYNEQFF	TGTGCCAGCAGCCGCATCCGCGGGGGGGGAACCTACAATGAGCAGTTCTTC
TRBV10-3	NA	TRBJ2-3	TRBD2	CAISEPGLAGEGGDTQYF	TGTGCCATCAGTGAACCGGGACTAGCGGGAGAAGGGGGGGATACGCAGTATTTT
TRBV7-9	NA	TRBJ1-1	NA	CASTVMNTEAFF	TGTGCCAGCACCGTGATGAACACTGAAGCTTTCTTT
TRBV4-3	few	TRBJ1-6	NA	CASSQRGANSPLHF	TGCGCCAGCAGCCAGCGCGGGGCGAATTCACCCCTCCACTTT
TRBV7-2	few	TRBJ2-5	TRBD1	CASSEDRGRETQYF	TGTGCCAGCAGCGAGGACAGGGGACGGGAGACCCAGTACTTC
TRBV29-1	many	TRBJ2-5	NA	CSVGAAETQYF	TGCAGCGTTGGGGCCGCAGAGACCCAGTACTTC
TRBV20-1	few	TRBJ1-2	NA	CSARPGLMIANYGYTF	TGCAGTGCTCGCCCGGGACTGATGATAGCTAACTATGGCTACACCTTC
TRBV28	NA	TRBJ2-3	TRBD2	CASSFRRTSGGISDTQYF	TGTGCCAGCAGTTTTCGACGGACTAGCGGGGGGATATCAGATACGCAGTATTTT
TRBV7-9	few	TRBJ2-5	TRBD2	CASSMGLAVGETQYF	TGTGCCAGCAGCATGGGACTAGCGGTGGGGGAGACCCAGTACTTC
TRBV12-3/TRBV12-4	few	TRBJ2-7	NA	CASSHGTHSYEQYF	TGTGCCAGCAGCCATGGGACTCATTCCTACGAGCAGTACTTC
TRBV6-5	NA	TRBJ2-3	TRBD1	CASSSGQGRTDTQYF	TGTGCCAGCAGTTCTGGACAGGGGAGGACAGATACGCAGTATTTT
TRBV29-1	NA	TRBJ2-3	TRBD1	CSVEDPAAGGVDTQYF	TGCAGCGTTGAAGATCCGGCGGCAGGGGGCGTAGATACGCAGTATTTT
TRBV6-2/TRBV6-3	NA	TRBJ1-1	TRBD1	CASTWTGYTEAFF	TGTGCCAGCACCTGGACAGGGTACACTGAAGCTTTCTTT
TRBV12-3/TRBV12-4	many	TRBJ2-1	TRBD1	CASSRAGTGGNEQFF	TGTGCCAGCAGCCGCGCCGGGACAGGAGGCAATGAGCAGTTCTTC
TRBV4-2	NA	TRBJ1-3	NA	CASSQDEDSGNTIYF	TGTGCCAGCAGCCAAGATGAGGACTCTGGAAACACCATATATTTT
TRBV15	NA	TRBJ1-4	NA	CATSKRVGNNEKLFF	TGTGCCACCAGCAAACGGGTTGGCAATAATGAAAAACTGTTTTTT
TRBV9	NA	TRBJ1-5	TRBD1	CASSVEGTGGQPQHF	TGTGCCAGCAGCGTAGAAGGGACAGGCGGTCAGCCCCAGCATTTT
TRBV29-1	NA	TRBJ2-2	TRBD1	CSVYRGANTGELFF	TGCAGCGTTTACAGGGGAGCGAACACCGGGGAGCTGTTTTTT
TRBV3-1	NA	TRBJ2-7	NA	CASSHPSRVGEQYF	TGTGCCAGCAGCCACCCCTCCCGGGTGGGGGAGCAGTACTTC
TRBV7-8	few	TRBJ2-7	NA	CASSLRTFPSPIYEQYF	TGTGCCAGCAGCTTACGGACGTTTCCCTCCCCAATCTACGAGCAGTACTTC
TRBV20-1	NA	TRBJ2-5	NA	CSAKRLGGAKQETQYF	TGCAGTGCTAAGCGTCTAGGTGGGGCGAAACAAGAGACCCAGTACTTC
TRBV29-1	NA	TRBJ2-3	NA	CSVEGEWGTDTQYF	TGCAGCGTTGAAGGGGAATGGGGCACAGATACGCAGTATTTT
TRBV7-9	NA	TRBJ2-7	TRBD2	CASSLARVAGGYEQYF	TGTGCCAGCAGCTTAGCGCGGGTAGCGGGGGGTTACGAGCAGTACTTC
TRBV3-1	many	TRBJ2-3	NA	CASSQLSTDTQYF	TGTGCCAGCAGCCAACTCAGTACAGATACGCAGTATTTT
TRBV7-2	NA	TRBJ2-1	NA	CASSTGRASGVYNEQFF	TGTGCCAGCAGCACCGGACGGGCGTCGGGGGTCTACAATGAGCAGTTCTTC
TRBV12-3/TRBV12-4	few	TRBJ2-7	NA	CASSPLVRAGYEQYF	TGTGCCAGCAGTCCCCTTGTGAGAGCCGGTTACGAGCAGTACTTC
TRBV11-2	few	TRBJ2-2	NA	CASSAYKRDTGELFF	TGTGCCAGCAGCGCCTACAAGAGGGACACCGGGGAGCTGTTTTTT
TRBV28	NA	TRBJ2-7	NA	CASSSNWRQGIYEQYF	TGTGCCAGCAGTTCAAACTGGAGGCAAGGGATCTACGAGCAGTACTTC
TRBV28	few	TRBJ2-5	NA	CASSTSRGGLSPPSGLETQYF	TGTGCCAGCAGCACGTCACGCGGAGGGCTCTCCCCTCCTAGTGGTTTAGAGACCCAGTACTTC
TRBV7-9	few	TRBJ2-7	TRBD1	CASSPRDRQGYEQYF	TGTGCCAGCAGCCCCCGGGACAGGCAAGGCTACGAGCAGTACTTC
TRBV20-1	few	TRBJ1-1	NA	CSARDLFSGAEAFF	TGCAGTGCTAGAGATCTGTTCAGTGGCGCTGAAGCTTTCTTT
TRBV21-1	few	TRBJ1-4	NA	CASTLSEKLFF	TGTGCCAGCACCCTCAGTGAAAAACTGTTTTTT
TRBV10-3	few	TRBJ2-1	TRBD2	CATEPGHRTSGSLSEQFF	TGTGCCACCGAACCGGGACACCGGACTAGCGGGAGTTTAAGTGAGCAGTTCTTC
TRBV30	few	TRBJ2-3	NA	CAWSQLGGDTQYF	TGTGCCTGGAGCCAACTGGGGGGAGATACGCAGTATTTT
TRBV29-1	NA	TRBJ2-1	TRBD2	CSVAVGLAGIGQFF	TGCAGCGTCGCCGTCGGCCTAGCGGGAATCGGGCAGTTCTTC
TRBV7-8	many	TRBJ2-5	NA	CASSLALKETQYF	TGTGCCAGCAGCTTAGCGTTAAAAGAGACCCAGTACTTC
TRBV20-1	many	TRBJ2-5	NA	CSARGLDYKETQYF	TGCAGTGCTAGAGGACTAGACTATAAAGAGACCCAGTACTTC
TRBV2	few	TRBJ2-3	NA	CASSEPPPSQETQYF	TGTGCCAGCAGTGAGCCGCCCCCCTCACAAGAGACGCAGTATTTT